This TCR beta chain stems from a study of long-term antiretroviral therapy in people with HIV. They ran version v3.0 of the immunoSEQ assay at survey level. Target depth was about 35,000-50,000 T-cell genomes per sample. Generated by immunoSEQ multiplex PCR, the TCRdb table keeps only in-frame clones and is missing some. The profile shows 30,000 to 35,000 clones, 65% to 80% of them singletons. The source material was unsorted PBMCs, sampled 3 years after starting antiretroviral therapy. This TCR was sampled from a man between 50 and 59 years old with HIV.

DNA of the CDR3: TGTGCCAGCAGCGGCGTTAGTCGACTAGCGGGACGTACCGGGGAGCTGTTTTTT. It translates to CASSGVSRLAGRTGELFF. The V and J genes are TRBV7-2 and TRBJ2-2; 11 bases are shared with TRBD2. The CDR3 totals 18 residues. Per germline, CDR1 SGHTA and CDR2 FQGNSA. After removal of 5 bases from V and 5 bases from J, the junction contained 13 bases not matched to a gene.